These T cell receptor beta chains were read from a single sample in a study of siplizumab effects on memory and regulatory T cells. This table comes from immunoSEQ multiplex PCR, and its TCRdb copy is limited to in-frame clones, with some not included. This sample carries about 82,000 clones, about 91% of them seen once, and the ten largest clones take 1.5% to 1.7%. Sample: Tregs sorted from blood. The receptors stem from a human donor in good health. Each CDR3 is given with its conserved first and last residue. The order of the fields is V gene, J gene, CDR3 protein.

TRBV4-1	TRBJ2-4	CASSQGPLGAKNIQYF
TRBV5-8	TRBJ2-7	CASSRRGWDDEQYF
TRBV18	TRBJ1-2	CASSEYTVITYPNYGYTF
TRBV5-1	TRBJ2-1	CASSLWDIRDRQFF
TRBV7-3	TRBJ1-1	CASSLRQNTEAFF
TRBV30	TRBJ2-3	CAWSDRGTDTQYF
TRBV27	TRBJ2-5	CASSPVDYTQETQYF
TRBV5-1	TRBJ1-3	CASSLKKDRGKGRAGNTIYF
TRBV5-6	TRBJ1-3	CASSLNRAHRGNTIYF
TRBV5-4	TRBJ2-1	CASSWTRQGYEQFF
TRBV4-1	TRBJ1-3	CASSQDRDTRNTIYF
TRBV4-1	TRBJ2-3	CASSQGINSGDTQYF
TRBV5-4	TRBJ2-3	CASSLAIGRADTQYF
TRBV28	TRBJ2-5	CASWGGLETQYF
TRBV6-1	TRBJ1-5	CASMLNHPFGQPQHF
TRBV28	TRBJ1-1	CASSPTLRTGSTEAFF
TRBV18	TRBJ2-3	CASRQGLTDTQYF
TRBV11-1	TRBJ1-4	CASGEQGAMGEKLFF
TRBV5-4	TRBJ2-1	CASSPSSGATYNEQFF
TRBV6-6	TRBJ2-1	CASSYFNYNEQFF
TRBV5-1	TRBJ2-5	CASSSLDGGETQYF
TRBV4-3	TRBJ2-3	CASSVTTSTDTQYF
TRBV30	TRBJ1-2	CAWSGDSYGYTF
TRBV6-5	TRBJ2-7	CASQDRTGQQYF
TRBV29-1	TRBJ2-2	CSALDRVDTGELFF
TRBV6-5	TRBJ1-4	CASSLTATNEKLFF
TRBV7-8	TRBJ1-1	CASGPRTGYTEAFF
TRBV5-6	TRBJ2-7	CASSSDREGPYEQYF
TRBV15	TRBJ2-1	CATSRSISGGNSYNEQFF
TRBV6-1	TRBJ1-3	CASSVREGSGNTIYF